A selection of T cell receptor beta chains follows, all from one sample in a study of T cells in Graves' hyperthyroidism and ophthalmopathy. TCRdb reanalysed the multiplex PCR reads using MiXCR and keeps one entry per CDR3 protein. The top ten clones hold around 42% of a sample with 90,000 to 120,000 distinct CDR3 sequences, approximately 15% of them seen once. The specimen was blood. The receptor set was obtained from a woman aged 45 to 65 with Graves' hyperthyroidism. CDR3s include the opening cysteine and the closing phenylalanine or tryptophan. D genes are given only for firm matches. Clone size is shown for a subset of rows, as once, few, many or a class of expanded clone.

TRBD1	many	TRBV6-2/TRBV6-3	TRBJ2-4	TGTGCCACCCGAGGACAGGGGGCCAAGTATCTAGCCAAAAACATTCAGTACTTC	CATRGQGAKYLAKNIQYF
-	many	TRBV7-9	TRBJ2-3	TGTGCCAGCAGCTCAGGCCCGGCTCTTGGCACAGATACGCAGTATTTT	CASSSGPALGTDTQYF
-	many	TRBV5-6	TRBJ1-6	TGTGCCAGCAGCCCCGGAGGGGCTTATAATTCACCCCTCCACTTT	CASSPGGAYNSPLHF
-	many	TRBV29-1	TRBJ2-2	TGCAGCGTTGGTCAGGCGGGCACCGGGGAGCTGTTTTTT	CSVGQAGTGELFF
-	many	TRBV4-2	TRBJ2-2	TGTGCCAGCAGCCAAGATCCGAGGGGCGCAAGCACCGGGGAGCTGTTTTTT	CASSQDPRGASTGELFF
-	few	TRBV4-1	TRBJ1-3	TGCGCCAGCAGCCAAGCCCCGACAGGACTCTCTGGAAACACCATATATTTT	CASSQAPTGLSGNTIYF
-	many	TRBV10-3	TRBJ2-5	TGTGCCATCAGTGAGTCTGGAAAAGAGACCCAGTACTTC	CAISESGKETQYF
-	-	TRBV11-3	TRBJ2-2	TGTGCCAGCAGCTTTTCGCCGGCCGGGGAGCTGTTTTTT	CASSFSPAGELFF
-	many	TRBV7-6	TRBJ2-2	TGTGCCAGCACCTCCGGGGGAGTCACCGGGGAGCTGTTTTTT	CASTSGGVTGELFF
-	many	TRBV2	TRBJ2-1	TGTGCCAGCAGAGCACTAAGTACAGGGTATGAGCAGTTCTTC	CASRALSTGYEQFF
-	-	TRBV29-1	TRBJ1-3	TGCAGCGTGCGGGGACAAAGTGGAAACACCATATATTTT	CSVRGQSGNTIYF
TRBD2	many	TRBV9	TRBJ2-1	TGTGCCAGCAGCGGGGGGACTAGCGGGAGGGGGAATGAGCAGTTCTTC	CASSGGTSGRGNEQFF
-	many	TRBV7-8	TRBJ1-2	TGTGCCAGCAGCTTAGGCGAGATTTCGAACTATGGCTACACCTTC	CASSLGEISNYGYTF
TRBD1	few	TRBV3-1	TRBJ2-5	TGTGCCAGCAGCCGGACAGGGGAGGAGACCCAGTACTTC	CASSRTGEETQYF
TRBD2	many	TRBV11-2	TRBJ2-1	TGTGCCAGCAGCCCGGGGGGGATTTCCTACAATGAGCAGTTCTTC	CASSPGGISYNEQFF
TRBD2	many	TRBV6-1	TRBJ2-2	TGTGCCAGCCAGGGGCCAGCGGGAGTTCATAACACCGGGGAGCTGTTTTTT	CASQGPAGVHNTGELFF
-	few	TRBV6-1	TRBJ2-3	TGTGCCAGCAGCCAAGAGACTAGCACAGATACGCAGTATTTT	CASSQETSTDTQYF
-	many	TRBV9	TRBJ2-3	TGTGCCAGCAGCGTAGCTGAGACAGCGCGTTCGGTAGATACGCAGTATTTT	CASSVAETARSVDTQYF
TRBD2	-	TRBV20-1	TRBJ2-5	TGCAGTGCTAATGAACTAGCGGGAGGAAGCCAAGAGACCCAGTACTTC	CSANELAGGSQETQYF
TRBD1	many	TRBV5-5	TRBJ1-4	TGTGCCAGCACGCTGACCGGGACAGTTGATGAAAAACTGTTTTTT	CASTLTGTVDEKLFF
TRBD2	many	TRBV7-9	TRBJ2-1	TGTGCCAGCAAATCCTTAGCGGGGGAGAGAGATGAGCAGTTCTTC	CASKSLAGERDEQFF
TRBD2	many	TRBV6-1	TRBJ2-7	TGTGCCAGCAGTTCCGGGACTAGCACTTTCTACGAGCAGTACTTC	CASSSGTSTFYEQYF
-	many	TRBV4-1	TRBJ2-5	TGCGCCAGCAGCCTTTCCGGGACACCCCTGGAGACCCAGTACTTC	CASSLSGTPLETQYF
-	many	TRBV6-2/TRBV6-3	TRBJ2-1	TGTGCCAGCAGTTACACCTTGAGGAGTGAGCAGTTCTTC	CASSYTLRSEQFF
TRBD2	many	TRBV4-2	TRBJ2-5	TGTGCCAGCAGCCACTTACTAGCGGACCTTTCCGGGGAGACCCAGTACTTC	CASSHLLADLSGETQYF
-	many	TRBV30	TRBJ1-2	TGTGCCTGGAGTGTACCTGGGGGAGTAAACTATGGCTACACCTTC	CAWSVPGGVNYGYTF
TRBD2	-	TRBV3-1	TRBJ2-7	TGTGCCAGCAGGGGACTAGCGGACCCTAGAGAGCAGTACTTC	CASRGLADPREQYF
-	many	TRBV27	TRBJ1-1	TGTGCCAGCAGTTTATTTCCGGGGAACACTGAAGCTTTCTTT	CASSLFPGNTEAFF
-	many	TRBV28	TRBJ1-6	TGTGCCAGCAGTCCGATGGACAGAAACCGTTCACCCCTCCACTTT	CASSPMDRNRSPLHF
TRBD2	many	TRBV19	TRBJ2-3	TGTGCCAGTAGTATAGGCGGGAGCAACCTGCGGGATACGCAGTATTTT	CASSIGGSNLRDTQYF
-	-	TRBV11-1	TRBJ2-7	TGTGCCAGCAGCTTCGGAGACCGAAGCTCCTACGAGCAGTACTTC	CASSFGDRSSYEQYF
-	-	TRBV29-1	TRBJ2-3	TGCAGCGTTAGCGAGTTTACAGATACGCAGTATTTT	CSVSEFTDTQYF
-	many	TRBV18	TRBJ2-3	TGTGCCAGTACCGAGGGACCCACAGATACGCAGTATTTT	CASTEGPTDTQYF
TRBD1	many	TRBV12-3/TRBV12-4	TRBJ1-2	TGTGCCAGCAGCCGCGGACAGGCCAGCTATGGCTACACCTTC	CASSRGQASYGYTF
TRBD1	many	TRBV7-8	TRBJ2-1	TGTGCCAGCAGCCCGACAGGGATCATTGAGCAGTTCTTC	CASSPTGIIEQFF
-	many	TRBV7-6	TRBJ1-1	TGTGCCAGCAGCCAGTCACTCTCAACTGAAGCTTTCTTT	CASSQSLSTEAFF
-	many	TRBV20-1	TRBJ2-5	TGCAGTGCTAGAGATTCCGGGGGCGGGAGATACGAGACCCAGTACTTC	CSARDSGGGRYETQYF
TRBD1	many	TRBV27	TRBJ2-3	TGTGCCAGCAGTTTATCGGGGACAGGGGCAGATACGCAGTATTTT	CASSLSGTGADTQYF
-	-	TRBV19	TRBJ2-2	TGTGCCAGTAGTGGCGGGATCCCCCCCGGGGAGCTGTTTTTT	CASSGGIPPGELFF
-	many	TRBV3-1	TRBJ2-3	TGTGCCAGCAGCCAAGAGTGGGGGCTAAGCACAGATACGCAGTATTTT	CASSQEWGLSTDTQYF
TRBD1	many	TRBV19	TRBJ2-5	TGTGCCAGTAGTCATCGGACAGGCGCGACACAAGAGACCCAGTACTTC	CASSHRTGATQETQYF
TRBD1	-	TRBV20-1	TRBJ2-7	TGCAGTGCTAGAGATCTCCAGGGGGCGATCCCCTGGGAGCAGTACTTC	CSARDLQGAIPWEQYF
-	-	TRBV28	TRBJ2-4	TGTGCCAGCTTCGAGGGTGGCAAAAACATTCAGTACTTC	CASFEGGKNIQYF
TRBD2	many	TRBV3-1	TRBJ2-1	TGTGCCAGCAGCCAAGAAACTAGCGGCCGTCCGCAGTTCTTC	CASSQETSGRPQFF